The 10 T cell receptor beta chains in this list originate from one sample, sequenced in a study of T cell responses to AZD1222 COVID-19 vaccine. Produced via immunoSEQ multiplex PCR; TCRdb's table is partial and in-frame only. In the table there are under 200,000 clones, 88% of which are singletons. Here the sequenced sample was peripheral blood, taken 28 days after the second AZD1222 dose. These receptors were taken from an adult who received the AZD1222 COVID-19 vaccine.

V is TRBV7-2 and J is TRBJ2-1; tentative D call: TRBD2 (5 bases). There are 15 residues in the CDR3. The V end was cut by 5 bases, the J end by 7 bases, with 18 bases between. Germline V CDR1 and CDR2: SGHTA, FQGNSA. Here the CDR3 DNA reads TGTGCCAGCAGCCCCGCGGTACTACTAGGGAATGAGCAGTTCTTC. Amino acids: CASSPAVLLGNEQFF.

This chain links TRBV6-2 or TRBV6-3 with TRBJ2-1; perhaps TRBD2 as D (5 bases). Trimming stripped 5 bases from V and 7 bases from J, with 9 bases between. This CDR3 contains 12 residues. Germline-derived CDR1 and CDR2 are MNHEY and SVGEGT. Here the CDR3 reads CASSAGKNEQFF. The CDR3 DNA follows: TGTGCCAGCAGTGCCGGGAAGAATGAGCAGTTCTTC.

CDR3 DNA: TGTGCCAGCTCACCTACAGGGGTAGATTACAATGAGCAGTTCTTC. Protein sequence: CASSPTGVDYNEQFF. This chain connects TRBV18 to TRBJ2-1; 7 nucleotides align to TRBD1. CDR3 length: 15 amino acids. Trimming at V came to 3 bases and at J to 4 bases, leaving 6 bases not matched to a gene. CDR1 and CDR2 from the germline V gene are KGHSH and LQKENI.

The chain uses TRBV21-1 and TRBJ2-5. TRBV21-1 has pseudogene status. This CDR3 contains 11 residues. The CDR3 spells CASSMEKTQYF. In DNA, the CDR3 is TGTGCCAGCAGCATGGAAAAGACCCAGTACTTC.

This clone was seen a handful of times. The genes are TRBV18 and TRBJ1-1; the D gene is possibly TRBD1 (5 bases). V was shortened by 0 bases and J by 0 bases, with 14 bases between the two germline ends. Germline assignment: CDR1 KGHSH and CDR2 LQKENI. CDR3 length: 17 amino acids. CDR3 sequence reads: CASSPPMAGRVNTEAFF. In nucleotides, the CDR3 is TGTGCCAGCTCACCACCGATGGCAGGGAGGGTGAACACTGAAGCTTTCTTT. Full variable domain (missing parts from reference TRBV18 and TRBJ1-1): NAGVMQNPRHLVRRRGQEARLRCSPMKGHSHVYWYRQLPEEGLKFMVYLQKENIIDESGMPKERFSAEFPKEGPSILRIQQVVRGDSAAYFCASSPPMAGRVNTEAFFGQGTRLTVV.

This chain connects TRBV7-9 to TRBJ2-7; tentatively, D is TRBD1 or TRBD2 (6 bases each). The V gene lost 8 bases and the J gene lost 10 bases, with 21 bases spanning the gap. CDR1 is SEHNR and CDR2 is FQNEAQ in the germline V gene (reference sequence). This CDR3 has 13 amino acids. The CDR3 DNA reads TGTGCCAGCCTCCCGGGGGCTGGAATAGTACAGTACTTC. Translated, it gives CASLPGAGIVQYF.

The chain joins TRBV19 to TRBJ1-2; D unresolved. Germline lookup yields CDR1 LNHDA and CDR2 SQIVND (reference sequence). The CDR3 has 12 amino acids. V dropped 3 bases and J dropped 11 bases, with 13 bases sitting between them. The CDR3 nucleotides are TGTGCCAGTAGTATGGATGGGAAAAGATACACCTTC. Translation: CASSMDGKRYTF.

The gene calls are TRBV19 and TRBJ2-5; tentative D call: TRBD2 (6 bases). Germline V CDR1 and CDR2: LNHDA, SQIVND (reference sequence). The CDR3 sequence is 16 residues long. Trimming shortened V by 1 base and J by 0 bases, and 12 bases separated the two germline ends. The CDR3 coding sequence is TGTGCCAGTAGTATAGGACTACGGACTAACCAAGAGACCCAGTACTTC. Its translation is CASSIGLRTNQETQYF.

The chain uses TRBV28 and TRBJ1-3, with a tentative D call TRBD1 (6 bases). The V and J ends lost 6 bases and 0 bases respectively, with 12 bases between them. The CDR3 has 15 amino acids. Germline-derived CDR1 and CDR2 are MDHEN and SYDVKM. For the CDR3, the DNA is TGTGCCAGCAGCTACGGACAGAGCTCTGGAAACACCATATATTTT. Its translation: CASSYGQSSGNTIYF. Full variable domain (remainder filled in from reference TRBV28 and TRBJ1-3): DVKVTQSSRYLVKRTGEKVFLECVQDMDHENMFWYRQDPGLGLRLIYFSYDVKMKEKGDIPEGYSVSREKKERFSLILESASTNQTSMYLCASSYGQSSGNTIYFGEGSWLTVV.

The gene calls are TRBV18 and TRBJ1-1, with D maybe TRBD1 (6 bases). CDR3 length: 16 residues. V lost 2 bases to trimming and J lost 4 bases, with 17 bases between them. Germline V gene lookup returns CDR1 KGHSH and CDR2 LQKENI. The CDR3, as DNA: TGTGCCAGCTCACCATTAGTTGGGGGCGTGGGCACTGAAGCTTTCTTT. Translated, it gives CASSPLVGGVGTEAFF.